The 31 T cell receptor beta chains below all came from one sample that was sequenced in a study of identical twins. Via MiXCR, TCRdb re-called the 5' RACE reads, giving one row per CDR3 protein. The sample holds around 500,000 distinct CDR3 sequences; 13% to 15% are singletons and the top ten take over 0.5%. This sample was shared with a second study, whose subject was yellow fever vaccine responses in identical twins.

Sequenced sample: CD4+ T cells sorted from blood. The receptors were gathered from a woman under 30 in good health.

There are a few counts of this clonotype. The chain carries TRBV5-1 and TRBJ2-3, with 7 nucleotides matching TRBD1. From germline, CDR1 is SGHRS and CDR2 YFSETQ. The junction had 8 bases not matched to a gene; V was cut back by 4 bases and J by 0 bases. This CDR3 is built from 16 residues. Here the CDR3 reads CASSPTTGPSTDTQYF. CDR3 nucleotide sequence: TGCGCCAGCAGCCCGACGACAGGGCCTAGCACAGATACGCAGTATTTT.

The V and J genes are TRBV6-1 and TRBJ1-5; TRBD1 matches 9 bases. Germline loops: CDR1 MNHNS, CDR2 SASEGT. This CDR3 comprises 13 residues. The V and J ends lost 9 bases and 7 bases, in that order; junction bases with no gene match: 7. CDR3 protein: CASGAGTGQPQHF. The CDR3, as DNA: TGTGCCAGTGGGGCCGGGACAGGGCAGCCCCAGCATTTT.

The V call is TRBV20-1, the J call TRBJ2-7; weak D call: TRBD2 (5 bases). The CDR3 loop spans 13 amino acids. The ends were cut back, 3 bases at V and 0 bases at J, with 9 bases in the middle. CDR1 and CDR2 (germline): DFQATT, SNEGSKA (reference sequence). The chain's CDR3 is CSASGGSSYEQYF. The CDR3 DNA is TGCAGTGCTAGTGGCGGGTCCTCCTACGAGCAGTACTTC.

The chain carries TRBV15 and TRBJ2-2; 7 positions match TRBD1. The CDR3 has 16 amino acids. The germline V gene has CDR1 LNHNV and CDR2 YYDKDF (reference sequence). The junction had 5 bases not matched to a gene; V was cut back by 1 base and J by 3 bases. The CDR3 DNA is TGTGCCACCAGCAGAGCCCGGGACAGAGACACCGGGGAGCTGTTTTTT. Protein sequence: CATSRARDRDTGELFF.

This clonotype showed up many times. This chain connects TRBV7-9 to TRBJ1-4; the D gene is possibly TRBD1 (5 bases). Germline V lookup: CDR1 SEHNR, CDR2 FQNEAQ (reference sequence). The CDR3 sequence is 14 residues long. V lost 4 bases to trimming and J lost 5 bases, with 11 bases between them. CDR3 DNA: TGTGCCAGCAGCTCCGGGGGTCGGAATGAAAAACTGTTTTTT. As protein: CASSSGGRNEKLFF. Full variable domain (rest looked up from reference TRBV7-9 and TRBJ1-4): DTGVSQNPRHKITKRGQNVTFRCDPISEHNRLYWYRQTLGQGPEFLTYFQNEAQLEKSRLLSDRFSAERPKGSFSTLEIQRTEQGDSAMYLCASSSGGRNEKLFFGSGTQLSVL.

The V call is TRBV20-1, the J call TRBJ2-7; D may be TRBD1 (6 bases). Trimming took 6 bases from V and 5 from J, leaving 26 bases between them. Germline CDR1 is DFQATT and CDR2 is SNEGSKA (reference sequence). The CDR3 consists of 16 residues. The CDR3 coding sequence is TGCAGTGCCAGCCTGCCGGAGACAGGCCACGGGCACGAGCAGTACTTC. Translating gives CSASLPETGHGHEQYF.

This sequence joins TRBV28 and TRBJ1-1, with 7 bases matching TRBD1. Per germline, CDR1 MDHEN and CDR2 SYDVKM. There are 14 residues in the CDR3. Germline trimming cut 6 bases from V and 6 bases from J; bases unmatched to any gene: 10. CDR3 bases: TGTGCCAGCAGCCCGGGGACAGAAACCCCTGAAGCTTTCTTT. Amino acids: CASSPGTETPEAFF.

This clonotype appeared a few times. This chain connects TRBV3-1 to TRBJ2-1; D may be TRBD1 (6 bases). This CDR3 comprises 15 residues. CDR1 is LGHDT and CDR2 is YNNKEL in the germline V gene (reference sequence). V was clipped by 7 bases and J by 4 bases, with 17 bases between them. The CDR3 DNA sequence: TGTGCCAGCACCGAATCCGGGACATTTTACAATGAGCAGTTCTTC. Translation: CASTESGTFYNEQFF.

A few counts support this clonotype. This rearrangement joins TRBV5-1 to TRBJ1-1, with unresolved D. CDR1 and CDR2 from the germline V gene are SGHRS and YFSETQ. The germline V and J ends were trimmed by 3 bases and 6 bases, with 9 bases remaining between them. The CDR3 is made up of 12 amino acids. CDR3 amino acids: CASSSGMPEAFF. The DNA of the CDR3 is TGCGCCAGCAGCTCGGGGATGCCTGAAGCTTTCTTT.

This clonotype appeared a few times. The chain couples TRBV7-9 to TRBJ2-7, with TRBD1 as a possible D gene (6 bases). The germline V and J ends were trimmed by 4 bases and 0 bases, with 19 bases remaining between them. This CDR3 has 17 residues. Germline loops: CDR1 SEHNR, CDR2 FQNEAQ (reference sequence). CDR3 region: CASSYHRQAGSSYEQYF. CDR3 coding DNA: TGTGCCAGCAGCTACCACCGACAGGCGGGTAGCTCCTACGAGCAGTACTTC.

This clonotype appeared a few times. The chain is built from TRBV25-1 and TRBJ1-4, with D possibly TRBD1 on 6 matching bases. The germline V gene has CDR1 MGHDK and CDR2 SYGVNS. V was clipped by 1 base and J by 8 bases, with 14 bases between them. This CDR3 comprises 15 residues. This CDR3 reads CASSESTGRGEKLFF. The CDR3 nucleotides are TGTGCCAGCAGTGAATCAACAGGGAGGGGGGAAAAACTGTTTTTT.

Details on this clonotype: The conserved phenylalanine or tryptophan normally closing the CDR3 is absent here, so this likely arose from a read error. V is TRBV7-9 and J is TRBJ2-4; D gene uncertain. This CDR3 region has 11 residues. Germline V gives CDR1 SEHNR, CDR2 FQNEAQ (reference sequence). The V end lost 11 bases, the J end lost 0 bases, and 5 bases lay between the germline ends. CDR3 bases: TGTGCCTGGAAAGCCAAAAACATTCAGTACTCC. This translates into CAWKAKNIQYS.

This chain links TRBV29-1 with TRBJ2-7; the D is unclear. The germline CDR1 and CDR2 sequences are SQVTM and ANQGSEA. This CDR3 is 11 amino acids long. V was trimmed by 6 bases and J by 5 bases, leaving 11 bases between them. As DNA, the CDR3 is TGCAGCGTCGCCCGGTGGGACGAGCAGTACTTC. Translation gives CSVARWDEQYF.

In this sample, this clonotype turned up a few times. V gene TRBV28 combines with J gene TRBJ2-5; D call uncertain. This CDR3 spans 12 amino acids. Germline-derived CDR1 and CDR2 are MDHEN and SYDVKM. V gave up 5 bases and J gave up 4 bases, with 8 bases separating them. The chain's CDR3 is CASSPEVETQYF. The CDR3 nucleotides are TGTGCCAGCAGTCCCGAGGTAGAGACCCAGTACTTC.

This clonotype was recorded many times. The gene calls are TRBV29-1 and TRBJ2-5; D remains unclear. V lost 5 bases, J lost 2 bases, and 9 bases lay in between. CDR1 and CDR2 (germline): SQVTM, ANQGSEA. The CDR3 is made up of 12 amino acids. CDR3 residues: CSVIHQQETQYF. In DNA form, the CDR3 reads TGCAGCGTTATACACCAACAAGAGACCCAGTACTTC.

The sample holds a few counts of this clonotype. The rearrangement joins TRBV20-1 to TRBJ2-5, with 9 bases that match TRBD2. This CDR3 region has 14 residues. V lost 5 bases to trimming and J lost 1 base; unmatched junction nucleotides: 5. In germline, CDR1 is DFQATT, CDR2 SNEGSKA (reference sequence). CDR3 region: CSAPVAGAQETQYF. Here the CDR3 DNA reads TGCAGTGCTCCGGTAGCGGGGGCCCAAGAGACCCAGTACTTC.

This clonotype was seen only a few times. The genes are TRBV7-9 and TRBJ2-3; TRBD2 is a possible D gene (6 bases). This CDR3 has 16 residues. V was pared by 5 bases and J by 4 bases, with 19 bases between. Germline assignment: CDR1 SEHNR and CDR2 FQNEAQ (reference sequence). This CDR3 is CASSLSWRVSADTQYF. For the CDR3, the DNA is TGTGCCAGCAGCCTCTCGTGGAGGGTCTCGGCAGATACGCAGTATTTT.

V gene TRBV5-1 combines with J gene TRBJ2-3; TRBD2 aligns across 13 bases. This CDR3 is built from 16 residues. The trim removed 4 bases at V and 2 bases at J, leaving 4 bases unmatched. Germline V gives CDR1 SGHRS, CDR2 YFSETQ. CDR3: CASSTGLAGNTDTQYF. The CDR3 DNA reads as TGCGCCAGCAGCACGGGACTAGCGGGGAACACAGATACGCAGTATTTT.

This chain links TRBV11-2 with TRBJ2-3, with D unresolved. The CDR3 spans 16 residues. Germline CDR1 reads SGHAT; CDR2 reads FQNNGV. The V end lost 5 bases, the J end lost 5 bases, and 20 bases lay between the germline ends. CDR3 bases: TGTGCCAGCAGCCAACGCGCCGGACGGTTACGAGATACGCAGTATTTT. Protein sequence: CASSQRAGRLRDTQYF.

This clonotype was seen only a few times. V gene TRBV28 combines with J gene TRBJ2-1; TRBD2 matches at 10 bases. With 6 bases clipped from V and 3 bases from J, the junction kept 8 bases outside the gene matches. Germline V lookup: CDR1 MDHEN, CDR2 SYDVKM. The CDR3 is made up of 16 amino acids. The CDR3 DNA reads TGTGCCAGCAGCGTCATAGCGGGGGGACACTACAATGAGCAGTTCTTC. This sequence encodes CASSVIAGGHYNEQFF.

This clonotype occurred a few times. The V gene is TRBV20-1, the J gene TRBJ2-7, with 9 nucleotides matching TRBD1. V lost 0 bases and J lost 5; bases outside the gene matches: 5. CDR1 and CDR2 from the germline V gene are DFQATT and SNEGSKA (reference sequence). The CDR3 has 14 residues. The CDR3 region is CSARDYRGRDEQYF. In nucleotides, the CDR3 is TGCAGTGCTAGAGACTACAGGGGGCGCGACGAGCAGTACTTC.

This clonotype was seen more than once but under ten times. This rearrangement joins TRBV5-1 to TRBJ2-1; 8 bases agree with TRBD2. Germline V gene data show CDR1 as SGHRS and CDR2 as YFSETQ. This CDR3 is built from 18 residues. J gave up 5 bases and V 0 bases, and 13 bases lay outside the gene matches. CDR3 protein: CASSLVLRGGRQDNEQFF. The CDR3 nucleotides are TGCGCCAGCAGCTTGGTATTACGCGGGGGGAGACAAGACAATGAGCAGTTCTTC.

This chain connects TRBV4-1 to TRBJ2-7; D is unclear. Trimming removed 2 bases at V and 3 bases at J, with 8 bases between. CDR3 length: 13 amino acids. Germline assignment: CDR1 MGHRA and CDR2 YSYEKL. CDR3 protein: CASSQRDLYEQYF. CDR3 DNA sequence: TGCGCCAGCAGCCAACGTGACCTCTACGAGCAGTACTTC.

To note about this clonotype: A much larger clone sits a single nucleotide away, making a read error possible. This rearrangement joins TRBV27 to TRBJ2-7, with D possibly being TRBD1 (6 bases). Germline CDR1 and CDR2: MNHEY and SMNVEV (reference sequence). Trimming took off 6 bases at V and 4 bases at J, with 31 bases between the two ends. The length of the CDR3 is 19 residues. This CDR3 is CASRGSTRTVTRGSYEQYF. The CDR3 nucleotides read TGTGCCAGCAGGGGCTCCACCCGGACAGTCACTAGGGGTAGTTACGAGCAGTACTTC.

The chain couples TRBV28 to TRBJ2-3; no clear D. In germline, CDR1 is MDHEN, CDR2 SYDVKM. CDR3 size: 15 residues. The ends were cut back, 1 base at V and 1 base at J, with 9 bases in the middle. CDR3 protein: CASSLSVSGTDTQYF. In DNA, the CDR3 is TGTGCCAGCAGTTTATCGGTCAGTGGCACAGATACGCAGTATTTT.

This clonotype was detected only a few times. This sequence joins TRBV25-1 and TRBJ1-2, with 7 bases lining up with TRBD1. V was clipped by 5 bases and J by 4 bases; unmatched bases: 10. The germline CDR1 and CDR2 sequences are MGHDK and SYGVNS. There are 15 residues in the CDR3. The CDR3 DNA reads as TGTGCCAGCAGTTTGCTGACAGGGAAGGCCTATGGCTACACCTTC. It is translated as CASSLLTGKAYGYTF.

Only a few counts were recorded for this clonotype. The chain recombines TRBV5-4 with TRBJ2-5; 9 positions match TRBD1. Germline V gene lookup returns CDR1 SGHNT and CDR2 YYREEE (reference sequence). The CDR3 is 14 residues long. V lost 4 bases, J lost 4 bases, and 5 bases stayed unmatched. The CDR3: CASSTGGTGETQYF. The CDR3 DNA is TGTGCCAGCAGCACAGGGGGCACTGGAGAGACCCAGTACTTC.

This clonotype has just a few counts. This sequence joins TRBV7-2 and TRBJ1-5; D is uncertain. The length of the CDR3 is 14 residues. Trimming shortened V by 5 bases and J by 6 bases, and 14 bases separated the two germline ends. CDR1 is SGHTA, CDR2 FQGNSA, per germline. In DNA, the CDR3 is TGTGCCAGCAGCCCAATGGGGTTAGGTCAGCCCCAGCATTTT. Translation gives CASSPMGLGQPQHF.

This clonotype was recorded at least ten times. This sequence joins TRBV2 and TRBJ2-2; TRBD1 matches at 7 bases. This CDR3 contains 15 residues. The germline V gene encodes CDR1 SNHLY and CDR2 FYNNEI. V lost 5 bases to trimming and J lost 0 bases; unmatched junction nucleotides: 3. The CDR3 is CASSLDRTNTGELFF. The CDR3 DNA reads as TGTGCCAGCAGTTTGGACAGGACGAACACCGGGGAGCTGTTTTTT. The variable domain in full, completed from reference TRBV2 and TRBJ2-2, reads EPEVTQTPSHQVTQMGQEVILRCVPISNHLYFYWYRQILGQKVEFLVSFYNNEISEKSEIFDDQFSVERPDGSNFTLKIRSTKLEDSAMYFCASSLDRTNTGELFFGEGSRLTVL.

The chain links TRBV2 to TRBJ2-3; tentative D call: TRBD2 (6 bases). The CDR3 is 17 residues long. Germline loops: CDR1 SNHLY, CDR2 FYNNEI. Trimming left V 11 bases short and J 2 bases short, with 26 bases between. The CDR3 spells CACKSYVREMVTDTQYF. The CDR3 coding sequence is TGTGCCTGCAAGTCATACGTACGGGAGATGGTCACAGATACGCAGTATTTT.

This clonotype has a handful of counts. This chain uses TRBV2 with TRBJ2-1, with D hard to call. Germline V gives CDR1 SNHLY, CDR2 FYNNEI. The CDR3 runs 16 residues. V lost 0 bases and J lost 2, with 11 bases in between. The CDR3 sequence: CASSEALQSAYNEQFF. The CDR3, as DNA: TGTGCCAGCAGTGAAGCGTTACAGAGCGCCTACAATGAGCAGTTCTTC. Based on the CDR3 plus reference TRBV2 and TRBJ2-1, the full variable domain is EPEVTQTPSHQVTQMGQEVILRCVPISNHLYFYWYRQILGQKVEFLVSFYNNEISEKSEIFDDQFSVERPDGSNFTLKIRSTKLEDSAMYFCASSEALQSAYNEQFFGPGTRLTVL.